The 31 T cell receptor beta chains below were found in one sample sequenced in a study of memory CD4+ T cells and cytomegalovirus serostatus. The sort gate was single viable CD3+CD4+CD8-CD45RO+ cells for memory CD4+ T cells. Only in-frame clones appear in the TCRdb table, and some are missing; sequencing was by immunoSEQ multiplex PCR. The table lists about 82,000 clones, approximately 84% of them singletons. Sequences were obtained from memory CD4+ T cells from blood. These receptors all stem from an adult in good health and CMV-seronegative.

The rearrangement joins TRBV7-2 to TRBJ2-1; 7 bases line up with TRBD1. From germline, CDR1 is SGHTA and CDR2 FQGNSA. This CDR3 has 13 residues. V lost 5 bases and J lost 7; bases outside the gene matches: 5. Written as DNA, the CDR3 is TGTGCCAGCAGCACGGACAGGTCGAATGAGCAGTTCTTC. It is translated as CASSTDRSNEQFF.

The chain carries TRBV16 and TRBJ1-3; D is ambiguous. This CDR3 comprises 15 residues. Germline V CDR1 and CDR2: KGHSY, FQNENV. The V end lost 0 bases, the J end lost 0 bases, and 6 bases lay between the germline ends. The CDR3 region has the DNA TGTGCCAGCAGCCAATCTTCCCTCTCTGGAAACACCATATATTTT. Protein product: CASSQSSLSGNTIYF.

This clone occurred once. The genes are TRBV11-2 and TRBJ1-6; TRBD1 might be the D (5 bases). The V gene lost 1 base and the J gene lost 18 bases, with 13 bases spanning the gap. The CDR3 has 12 amino acids. Per the germline V gene, CDR1 is SGHAT and CDR2 is FQNNGV. DNA for the CDR3: TGTGCCAGCAGCTTAGGAACAGGACGGCCCCACTTT. It translates to CASSLGTGRPHF.

This rearrangement joins TRBV28 to TRBJ2-3; no firm D call. This CDR3 contains 12 residues. With 8 bases removed from V and 2 bases from J, the gap between germline ends came to 8 bases. Germline V gene sequence: CDR1 MDHEN, CDR2 SYDVKM. CDR3 in amino acids: CASARFTDTQYF. CDR3 DNA sequence: TGTGCCAGCGCCCGTTTCACAGATACGCAGTATTTT.

The chain has TRBV30 and TRBJ2-5, with a weak D call TRBD2 (6 bases). Germline V lookup: CDR1 GTSNPN, CDR2 SVGIG (reference sequence). The CDR3 has 14 residues. V dropped 0 bases and J dropped 5 bases, with 13 bases sitting between them. The CDR3 protein is CAWSVGRRGETQYF. The CDR3 region has the DNA TGTGCCTGGAGTGTAGGTCGACGGGGGGAGACCCAGTACTTC.

As DNA, the CDR3 is TGTGCCAGCAGGTCCCTCCGCTTTAACTATGGCTACACCTTC. It encodes CASRSLRFNYGYTF. The V and J genes are TRBV9 and TRBJ1-2, with D uncertain. V lost 5 bases and J lost 1, with 12 bases in between. Germline CDR1 is SGDLS and CDR2 is YYNGEE. This CDR3 region has 14 residues.

V gene TRBV15 combines with J gene TRBJ1-4, with D unresolved. The CDR3 runs 14 residues. V was shortened by 0 bases and J by 0 bases, with 2 bases between the two germline ends. Germline lookup yields CDR1 LNHNV and CDR2 YYDKDF (reference sequence). Here the CDR3 DNA reads TGTGCCACCAGCAGAGATCCAACTAATGAAAAACTGTTTTTT. Translation gives CATSRDPTNEKLFF.

The DNA for the CDR3 is TGTGCCAGCAGCCAAGTGACGGGACTCGCGGGCGATGAGCAGTTCTTC. Encoded protein: CASSQVTGLAGDEQFF. J is TRBJ2-1 and V is TRBV4-2; perhaps TRBD2 as D (6 bases). V dropped 1 base and J dropped 8 bases, with 18 bases sitting between them. Germline CDR1 and CDR2: LGHNA and YNFKEQ. The length of the CDR3 is 16 residues.

This clone was found once. The chain couples TRBV4-1 to TRBJ2-1; TRBD1 matches at 9 bases. The CDR3 length is 16 residues. V was pared by 2 bases and J by 7 bases, with 9 bases of the junction left unmatched. Looked up from germline, CDR1 is MGHRA and CDR2 is YSYEKL. The CDR3 nucleotides read TGCGCCAGCAGCCAACAGTTGAGACAGGGGGAGAATGAGCAGTTCTTC. Translating gives CASSQQLRQGENEQFF.

This clone occurred once. CDR3 sequence: CSVEPGTGGFYGYTF. The CDR3 bases are TGCAGCGTTGAACCCGGGACAGGGGGCTTCTATGGCTACACCTTC. The V call is TRBV29-1, the J call TRBJ1-2; 12 nucleotides line up with TRBD1. CDR3 size: 15 residues. Germline loops: CDR1 SQVTM, CDR2 ANQGSEA. Unmatched junction bases numbered 5, after V lost 2 bases and J lost 4 bases.

This clone was observed once. V is TRBV2 and J is TRBJ2-6, with TRBD2 as a possible D gene (6 bases). V lost 9 bases to trimming and J lost 0 bases, with 12 bases between them. The V gene's germline CDR1 is SNHLY and CDR2 FYNNEI. The CDR3 sequence is 15 residues long. In nucleotides, the CDR3 is TGTGCCAGGGGCGGGGCTACCTCTGGGGCCAACGTCCTGACTTTC. Protein: CARGGATSGANVLTF.

The J gene is TRBJ2-5, the V gene TRBV7-3; TRBD2 agrees at 13 bases. Germline lookup yields CDR1 SGHTA and CDR2 FQGTGA. The CDR3 extends over 15 amino acids. With 2 bases clipped from V and 5 bases from J, the junction kept 2 bases outside the gene matches. The CDR3 DNA follows: TGTGCCAGCAGCTTACCGGGACTAGCGGGGGAGACCCAGTACTTC. It encodes CASSLPGLAGETQYF.

The chain carries TRBV4-2 and TRBJ2-2; 8 nucleotides match TRBD2. The CDR3 covers 17 residues. The V and J ends lost 0 bases and 7 bases, in that order; junction bases with no gene match: 10. CDR1 is LGHNA and CDR2 is YNFKEQ in the germline V gene. The CDR3 is CASSQDRPGGRGGELFF. The CDR3 bases are TGTGCCAGCAGCCAAGATCGGCCGGGGGGGCGGGGCGGGGAGCTGTTTTTT.

The chain has TRBV29-1 and TRBJ1-1; D gene unclear. V dropped 0 bases and J dropped 0 bases, with 5 bases sitting between them. CDR3 length: 13 residues. CDR1 and CDR2 from the germline V gene are SQVTM and ANQGSEA. The chain's CDR3 is CSVEDPLNTEAFF. In DNA, the CDR3 is TGCAGCGTTGAAGATCCATTGAACACTGAAGCTTTCTTT.

This sequence joins TRBV9 and TRBJ1-2; 9 bases are a match to TRBD1. Unmatched junction bases numbered 2, after V lost 0 bases and J lost 8 bases. CDR1 and CDR2 (germline): SGDLS, YYNGEE. The CDR3 runs to 13 residues. The CDR3 reads CASSVGDRDGYTF. The CDR3 region has the DNA TGTGCCAGCAGCGTAGGGGACAGGGACGGCTACACCTTC. The full variable domain, completed using reference TRBV9 and TRBJ1-2, is DSGVTQTPKHLITATGQRVTLRCSPRSGDLSVYWYQQSLDQGLQFLIQYYNGEERAKGNILERFSAQQFPDLHSELNLSSLELGDSALYFCASSVGDRDGYTFGSGTRLTVV.

This chain joins TRBV2 and TRBJ2-2, with 7 bases fitting TRBD1. Germline V gene sequence: CDR1 SNHLY, CDR2 FYNNEI. This CDR3 comprises 16 residues. V trimming: 4 bases; J trimming: 7 bases; junction bases outside the gene matches: 12. CDR3: CASSAREGGRGGELFF. The DNA of the CDR3 is TGTGCCAGCAGTGCCCGGGAAGGGGGCCGTGGCGGGGAGCTGTTTTTT.

Only one count was recorded for this clone. The chain combines TRBV5-1 with TRBJ2-6; D is undetermined. The length of the CDR3 is 15 residues. V lost 4 bases and J 6 bases, leaving 14 bases between the germline ends. Germline-derived CDR1 and CDR2 are SGHRS and YFSETQ. The CDR3 loop is CASSPGPETANVLTF. The CDR3 DNA sequence: TGCGCCAGCAGCCCCGGGCCCGAGACGGCCAACGTCCTGACTTTC.

The gene calls are TRBV2 and TRBJ1-2, with 7 bases matching TRBD1. This CDR3 region has 14 residues. CDR1 and CDR2 from the germline V gene are SNHLY and FYNNEI. Losses at the gene ends were 5 bases for V and 2 bases for J; bases not matched to a gene: 5. This CDR3 is CASSPGGSNYGYTF. As DNA, the CDR3 is TGTGCCAGCAGTCCAGGGGGGTCGAACTATGGCTACACCTTC.

The chain links TRBV7-2 to TRBJ1-2; 11 bases align to TRBD1. Trimming took 5 bases from V and 8 from J; bases not matched to a gene: 7. CDR1 and CDR2 from the germline V gene are SGHTA and FQGNSA. The CDR3 has 14 amino acids. The CDR3 reads CASSAGQGARGYTF. The CDR3 DNA is TGTGCCAGCAGCGCAGGACAGGGGGCGCGAGGCTACACCTTC. The variable domain in full, completed from reference TRBV7-2 and TRBJ1-2, reads GAGVSQSPSNKVTEKGKDVELRCDPISGHTALYWYRQSLGQGLEFLIYFQGNSAPDKSGLPSDRFSAERTGGSVSTLTIQRTQQEDSAVYLCASSAGQGARGYTFGSGTRLTVV.

V and J are TRBV2 and TRBJ2-2, with TRBD1 as a possible D gene (6 bases). V shed 4 bases and J shed 1 base, with 10 bases lying between them. CDR1 and CDR2 (germline): SNHLY, FYNNEI. CDR3 length equals 15 residues. Here the CDR3 reads CASSGRGQNTGELFF. As DNA, the CDR3 is TGTGCCAGCAGTGGTAGGGGACAGAACACCGGGGAGCTGTTTTTT. Variable domain in full (rest from reference TRBV2 and TRBJ2-2): EPEVTQTPSHQVTQMGQEVILRCVPISNHLYFYWYRQILGQKVEFLVSFYNNEISEKSEIFDDQFSVERPDGSNFTLKIRSTKLEDSAMYFCASSGRGQNTGELFFGEGSRLTVL.

The J gene is TRBJ2-1, the V gene TRBV6-5; 9 positions match TRBD2. In germline, CDR1 is MNHEY, CDR2 SVGAGI. The CDR3 is 13 amino acids. V lost 6 bases, J lost 9 bases, and 6 bases stayed unmatched. The CDR3 protein is CASRSSGGFEQFF. The CDR3 region has the DNA TGTGCCAGCAGAAGTAGCGGGGGATTTGAGCAGTTCTTC.

The rearrangement uses TRBV27 and TRBJ1-1, with a possible D match to TRBD1 (5 bases). V lost 6 bases to trimming and J lost 2 bases, with 13 bases between them. This CDR3 is 14 amino acids long. CDR1 is MNHEY and CDR2 is SMNVEV in the germline V gene (reference sequence). The CDR3 is CASRTGHGNTEAFF. The CDR3, as DNA: TGTGCCAGCAGAACCGGACACGGCAACACTGAAGCTTTCTTT.

A remark on this clone: The germline gene is not matched at one end of the junction; a read error may be the cause. The V and J genes are TRBV7-7 and TRBJ2-3, with D perhaps being TRBD1 or TRBD2 (6 bases each). Germline V gene sequence: CDR1 SSHAT, CDR2 FNYEAQ (reference sequence). The CDR3 extends over 15 amino acids. The CDR3 loop is CASSLDGGSTDTQYF. CDR3 bases: TGTGCTAGCAGCTTAGACGGGGGCAGCACAGATACGCAGTATTTT. Variable domain in full (rest from reference TRBV7-7 and TRBJ2-3): GAGVSQSPRYKVTKRGQDVTLRCDPISSHATLYWYQQALGQGPEFLTYFNYEAQPDKSGLPSDRFSAERPEGSISTLTIQRTEQRDSAMYRCASSLDGGSTDTQYFGPGTRLTVL.

The V and J genes are TRBV4-1 and TRBJ1-6; D not certain. The V gene lost 3 bases and the J gene lost 17 bases, with 17 bases spanning the gap. Germline loops: CDR1 MGHRA, CDR2 YSYEKL. The CDR3 has 13 amino acids. The CDR3 DNA reads TGCGCCAGCAGCCAGTCTGCGGGAAGCACCTTCCACTTT. Protein sequence: CASSQSAGSTFHF.

This chain connects TRBV7-2 to TRBJ1-2; 9 nucleotides agree with TRBD1. Germline loops: CDR1 SGHTA, CDR2 FQGNSA. The CDR3 contains 15 residues. V dropped 6 bases and J dropped 3; count of bases not matched to a gene: 8. The CDR3 loop reads CASSSSTGGDYGYTF. The DNA for the CDR3 is TGTGCCAGCAGTTCTTCTACAGGGGGCGACTATGGCTACACCTTC.

This chain joins TRBV19 and TRBJ2-6, with 12 bases fitting TRBD1. Germline CDR1 and CDR2: LNHDA and SQIVND (reference sequence). The V gene end was trimmed by 6 bases and the J gene end by 5 bases; junction bases not matched to a gene: 11. CDR3 length: 18 amino acids. CDR3 nucleotide sequence: TGTGCCAGTAGCGCCGGGACAGGGGGCGCGATGAGGGCCAACGTCCTGACTTTC. This sequence encodes CASSAGTGGAMRANVLTF.

The V and J genes are TRBV5-1 and TRBJ1-3; TRBD1 aligns across 8 bases. This CDR3 is built from 16 residues. Germline CDR1 reads SGHRS; CDR2 reads YFSETQ. Unmatched junction bases numbered 5, after V lost 1 base and J lost 2 bases. The DNA of the CDR3 is TGCGCCAGCAGCTTGACAGGGGGAGTTCCTGGAAACACCATATATTTT. This encodes CASSLTGGVPGNTIYF.

CDR3: CASSPRTGSHSGANVLTF. In DNA, the CDR3 is TGCGCCAGCAGCCCGAGGACAGGGAGTCACTCTGGGGCCAACGTCCTGACTTTC. This chain links TRBV5-1 with TRBJ2-6, with 8 bases identical to TRBD1. The ends lost 4 bases at V and 0 bases at J; junction bases unmatched: 9. CDR3 length: 18 amino acids. The germline V gene encodes CDR1 SGHRS and CDR2 YFSETQ.

The chain combines TRBV23-1 with TRBJ1-4, with 9 bases matching TRBD1. TRBV23-1 is classed as an ORF, of uncertain function. Trimming cost V 2 bases and J 6 bases; bases outside gene matches: 13. The CDR3 length is 18 residues. The CDR3 coding sequence is TGCGCCAGCAGTCAACCTCCGATTCCCGGGACAGGGTATGAAAAACTGTTTTTT. Translating it yields CASSQPPIPGTGYEKLFF.

The V and J genes are TRBV29-1 and TRBJ1-2; tentative D call: TRBD1 (5 bases). Trimming left V 4 bases short and J 8 bases short, with 11 bases between. The germline gives CDR1 SQVTM, CDR2 ANQGSEA. CDR3 length equals 11 residues. The CDR3 spells CSVGQGGGYTF. DNA for the CDR3: TGCAGCGTTGGGCAGGGAGGCGGCTACACCTTC. Based on the CDR3 plus reference TRBV29-1 and TRBJ1-2, the full variable domain is SAVISQKPSRDICQRGTSLTIQCQVDSQVTMMFWYRQQPGQSLTLIATANQGSEATYESGFVIDKFPISRPNLTFSTLTVSNMSPEDSSIYLCSVGQGGGYTFGSGTRLTVV.

V gene TRBV28 combines with J gene TRBJ1-5; 7 bases match TRBD1. The CDR3 is 13 residues long. Germline loops: CDR1 MDHEN, CDR2 SYDVKM. The V gene end was trimmed by 6 bases and the J gene end by 6 bases; junction bases not matched to a gene: 5. CDR3 in DNA: TGTGCCAGCAGCACCCCAGGGGGTCAGCCCCAGCATTTT. It encodes CASSTPGGQPQHF.